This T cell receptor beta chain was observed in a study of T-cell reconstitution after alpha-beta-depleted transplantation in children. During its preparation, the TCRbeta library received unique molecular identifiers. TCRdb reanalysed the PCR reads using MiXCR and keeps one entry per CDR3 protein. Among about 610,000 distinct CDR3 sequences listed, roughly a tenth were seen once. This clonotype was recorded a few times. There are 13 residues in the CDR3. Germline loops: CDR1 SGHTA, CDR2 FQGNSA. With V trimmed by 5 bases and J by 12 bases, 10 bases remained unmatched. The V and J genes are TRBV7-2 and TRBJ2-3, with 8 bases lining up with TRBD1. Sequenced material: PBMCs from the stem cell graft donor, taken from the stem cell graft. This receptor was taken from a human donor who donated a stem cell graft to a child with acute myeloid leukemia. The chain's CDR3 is CASSREQGAGQYF. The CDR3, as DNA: TGTGCCAGCAGCAGGGAGCAGGGGGCGGGTCAGTATTTT.